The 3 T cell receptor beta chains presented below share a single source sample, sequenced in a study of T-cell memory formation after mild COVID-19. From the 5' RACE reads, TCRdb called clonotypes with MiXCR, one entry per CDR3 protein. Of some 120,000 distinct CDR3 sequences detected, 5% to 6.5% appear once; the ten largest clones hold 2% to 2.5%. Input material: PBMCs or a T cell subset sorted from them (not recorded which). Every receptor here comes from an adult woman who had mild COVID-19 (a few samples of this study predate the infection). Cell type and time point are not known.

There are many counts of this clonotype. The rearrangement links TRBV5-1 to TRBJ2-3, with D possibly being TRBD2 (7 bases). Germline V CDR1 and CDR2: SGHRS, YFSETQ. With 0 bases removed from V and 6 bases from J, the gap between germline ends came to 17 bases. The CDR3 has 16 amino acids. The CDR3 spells CASSLASLGGGDTQYF. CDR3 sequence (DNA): TGCGCCAGCAGCTTGGCTTCCTTGGGAGGGGGTGATACGCAGTATTTT.

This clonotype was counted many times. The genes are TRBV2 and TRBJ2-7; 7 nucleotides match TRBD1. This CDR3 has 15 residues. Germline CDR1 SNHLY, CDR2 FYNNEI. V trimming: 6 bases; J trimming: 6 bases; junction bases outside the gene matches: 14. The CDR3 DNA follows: TGTGCCAGCAGCCGAAAGGGACCAACAGGGGTCGAGCAGTACTTC. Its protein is CASSRKGPTGVEQYF.

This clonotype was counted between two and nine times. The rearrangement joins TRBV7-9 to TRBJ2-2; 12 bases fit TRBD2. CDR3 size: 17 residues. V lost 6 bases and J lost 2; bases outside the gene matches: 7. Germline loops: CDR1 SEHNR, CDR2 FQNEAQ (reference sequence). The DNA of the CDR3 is TGTGCCAGCAGATACCTAGCGGGGGGGACAAACACCGGGGAGCTGTTTTTT. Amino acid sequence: CASRYLAGGTNTGELFF. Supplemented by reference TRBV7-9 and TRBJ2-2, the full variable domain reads DTGVSQNPRHKITKRGQNVTFRCDPISEHNRLYWYRQTLGQGPEFLTYFQNEAQLEKSRLLSDRFSAERPKGSFSTLEIQRTEQGDSAMYLCASRYLAGGTNTGELFFGEGSRLTVL.